This T cell receptor beta chain comes out of a study of T cell changes during pregnancy in multiple sclerosis. This clone has just a few counts. The CDR3 runs to 14 residues. CDR1 is MGHRA and CDR2 is YSYEKL in the germline V gene. The germline V and J ends were trimmed by 0 bases and 1 base, with 6 bases remaining between them. Repertoires were generated with immunoSEQ multiplex PCR, while TCRdb's copy carries only in-frame clones and drops some. The sample contains about 17,000 clones, about 83% of which appear only once. The chain recombines TRBV4-1 with TRBJ2-5; D not resolved. This clonotype originated in a female donor in good health, enrolled as a control in a pregnancy study. The sample here was CD8+ T cells from peripheral blood mononuclear cells, taken in the second trimester of pregnancy. DNA of the CDR3: TGCGCCAGCAGCCAAGATTACAGCCAAGAGACCCAGTACTTC. Its protein is CASSQDYSQETQYF.